These T cell receptor beta chains were read from a single sample in a study of control samples from healthy donors and cancer patients. Clones were read by immunoSEQ multiplex PCR, and TCRdb kept only the in-frame ones, dropping some. The sample yields fewer than 300,000 clones, roughly four fifths seen once. What was sequenced was PBMCs. All receptors come from a woman aged 55-69 years with lung cancer. CDR3s include the opening cysteine and the closing phenylalanine or tryptophan. A D gene is named only where the DNA matches it firmly. The size field is filled for only some rows; it gives once, few, many or a size class.

d_call	v_call	j_call	clone_size	cdr3_aa	cdr3_nt
TRBD1	TRBV19	TRBJ2-7	-	CASSIGAYSGQALEQYF	TGTGCCAGTAGTATAGGGGCCTACTCGGGACAGGCCTTAGAGCAGTACTTC
-	TRBV2	TRBJ2-5	-	CASSERGIAQETQYF	TGTGCCAGCAGCGAGCGAGGGATTGCTCAAGAGACCCAGTACTTC
-	TRBV29-1	TRBJ2-7	-	CSVGLAASYEQYF	TGCAGCGTTGGGTTAGCGGCGTCCTACGAGCAGTACTTC
-	TRBV6-6	TRBJ1-5	-	CASSKKQGSGNQPQHF	TGTGCCAGCAGTAAGAAACAGGGTAGCGGCAATCAGCCCCAGCATTTT
-	TRBV5-5	TRBJ1-1	few	CASSLLQGEAFF	TGTGCCAGCAGCTTACTACAGGGTGAAGCTTTCTTT
TRBD1	TRBV7-3	TRBJ2-7	once	CASSLVDRDRLYF	TGTGCCAGCAGCTTAGTGGACAGGGACCGTCTGTACTTC
-	TRBV9	TRBJ2-1	-	CASSEHRADEQFF	TGTGCCAGCAGCGAGCACAGGGCCGATGAGCAGTTCTTC
TRBD1	TRBV19	TRBJ1-5	once	CASTTGQGGQPQHF	TGTGCCAGTACCACGGGACAGGGAGGGCAGCCCCAGCATTTT
-	TRBV21-1	TRBJ1-5	once	CASSRISDRGLQPQHF	TGTGCCAGCAGCAGAATCTCGGACAGGGGCCTTCAGCCCCAGCATTTT
-	TRBV12-3/TRBV12-4	TRBJ2-2	-	CASGLGGPGELFF	TGTGCCAGCGGCCTGGGGGGGCCCGGGGAGCTGTTTTTT
-	TRBV19	TRBJ1-6	-	CASSLMPGVGSPLHF	TGTGCCAGTAGTCTAATGCCAGGGGTAGGTTCACCCCTCCACTTT
-	TRBV3-1/TRBV3-2	TRBJ1-4	-	CASSSLSGDEKLFF	TGTGCCAGCAGCTCCTTATCCGGGGATGAAAAACTGTTTTTT
TRBD1	TRBV27	TRBJ2-7	-	CASSRQGGSYEQYF	TGTGCCAGCAGTAGACAGGGTGGGAGCTACGAGCAGTACTTC
-	TRBV3-1/TRBV3-2	TRBJ1-1	-	CASSQVRVGTEAFF	TGTGCCAGCAGCCAAGTGCGGGTGGGGACTGAAGCTTTCTTT
TRBD1	TRBV5-6	TRBJ1-2	-	CASSPDRVSGYTF	TGTGCCAGCAGCCCTGACAGGGTGTCTGGCTACACCTTC
TRBD1	TRBV29-1	TRBJ1-2	-	CSVEQGASLGYTF	TGCAGCGTTGAACAGGGGGCCAGCCTTGGCTACACCTTC
-	TRBV18	TRBJ2-7	-	CASSYTRDEQYF	TGTGCCAGCTCGTATACACGTGACGAGCAGTACTTC
-	TRBV6-1	TRBJ1-5	-	CASSEIGRGGQPQHF	TGTGCCAGCAGTGAAATAGGTAGAGGGGGTCAGCCCCAGCATTTT
-	TRBV5-4	TRBJ1-4	-	CASSSEGGHFEKLFF	TGTGCCAGCAGCTCGGAAGGGGGGCATTTTGAAAAACTGTTTTTT
-	TRBV6-1	TRBJ2-7	-	CASSELWASYEQYF	TGTGCCAGCAGTGAACTATGGGCCTCCTACGAGCAGTACTTC
-	TRBV2	TRBJ1-1	once	CASSRDRLNTEAFF	TGTGCCAGCAGTCGGGACCGACTGAACACTGAAGCTTTCTTT
TRBD1	TRBV9	TRBJ1-1	once	CASSVEGATTTAFF	TGTGCCAGCAGCGTAGAGGGGGCGACCACTACAGCTTTCTTT
TRBD1	TRBV7-9	TRBJ1-5	-	CASSLAGGGSSQPQHF	TGTGCCAGCAGCTTAGCAGGGGGCGGCTCGTCTCAGCCCCAGCATTTT
TRBD1	TRBV7-8	TRBJ1-5	-	CASSLQGNQPQHF	TGTGCCAGCAGCCTACAGGGGAATCAGCCCCAGCATTTT
TRBD1	TRBV6-5	TRBJ1-2	-	CASLPGQSGGYTF	TGTGCCAGCCTACCGGGACAGTCAGGAGGCTACACCTTC
-	TRBV12-5	TRBJ2-5	-	CASGIRGSETQYF	TGTGCTAGTGGGATTAGGGGTTCAGAGACCCAGTACTTC
-	TRBV24-1	TRBJ2-2	-	CATSDRNTGELFF	TGTGCCACCAGTGACCGGAACACGGGGGAGCTGTTTTTT
TRBD2	TRBV7-9	TRBJ2-3	-	CASSPLTSGRTDTQYF	TGTGCCAGCAGCCCCCTGACTAGCGGGAGAACAGATACGCAGTATTTT
-	TRBV10-3	TRBJ1-1	-	CAISGTENTEAFF	TGTGCCATCAGTGGTACAGAGAACACTGAAGCTTTCTTT
-	TRBV9	TRBJ2-3	-	CASSVGAAISSTDTQYF	TGTGCCAGCAGCGTAGGGGCAGCAATATCTAGCACAGATACGCAGTATTTT
-	TRBV28	TRBJ1-1	-	CASSNEGIRSNTEAFF	TGTGCCAGCAGTAACGAGGGAATAAGGTCGAACACTGAAGCTTTCTTT
-	TRBV21-1	TRBJ2-3	-	CASLGRVKGDTQYF	TGTGCCAGCCTGGGGCGGGTCAAGGGAGATACGCAGTATTTT
TRBD1	TRBV3-1/TRBV3-2	TRBJ2-7	-	CASSQARGSSYEQYF	TGTGCCAGCAGCCAAGCCAGGGGGTCTTCCTACGAGCAGTACTTC
TRBD2	TRBV4-1	TRBJ2-5	-	CASSQEGVAGGLRETQYF	TGCGCCAGCAGCCAAGAAGGGGTCGCGGGGGGGCTACGAGAGACCCAGTACTTC
-	TRBV5-1	TRBJ2-2	-	CASSLEQLRELFF	TGCGCCAGCAGCTTGGAACAGTTAAGGGAGCTGTTTTTT
-	TRBV9	TRBJ1-5	-	CASSVEGGVQPQHF	TGTGCCAGCAGCGTAGAGGGAGGGGTTCAGCCCCAGCATTTT
-	TRBV18	TRBJ2-5	-	CASSPPGEKETQYF	TGTGCCAGCTCACCACCGGGGGAGAAAGAGACCCAGTACTTC
-	TRBV11-2	TRBJ1-4	-	CASGRSTNEKLFF	TGTGCCAGCGGAAGATCAACTAATGAAAAACTGTTTTTT
-	TRBV2	TRBJ1-6	-	CALRGSSYNSPLHF	TGTGCCCTGCGGGGGAGCTCCTATAATTCACCCCTCCACTTT
-	TRBV5-1	TRBJ1-3	-	CASSLGDSGNTIYF	TGCGCCAGCAGCTTGGGGGACTCTGGAAACACCATATATTTT
TRBD1	TRBV19	TRBJ1-2	few	CASSGDRAPSYTF	TGTGCCAGTAGTGGCGACAGGGCTCCTAGCTACACCTTC
-	TRBV19	TRBJ2-5	once	CASSIDTETQYF	TGTGCCAGTAGCATTGACACGGAGACCCAGTACTTC
TRBD1	TRBV5-8	TRBJ2-4	few	CASSLAGTGGIGIQYF	TGTGCCAGCAGCTTGGCCGGGACAGGGGGCATCGGCATTCAGTACTTC
TRBD1	TRBV9	TRBJ2-7	-	CASSVGDRFHEQYF	TGTGCCAGCAGCGTAGGGGACAGGTTCCACGAGCAGTACTTC
TRBD1	TRBV27	TRBJ1-2	-	CASSGIGTGGFVYGHTF	TGTGCCAGCAGTGGGATCGGGACAGGGGGCTTTGTTTACGGCCACACCTTC